The sequence of this T cell receptor (beta chain) was determined in a study of a mutant IDH1 vaccine in newly diagnosed glioma. Study information: Of the patients given treatment, approximately 60% were male and approximately 38% were female, and a mean age of around 38 years was recorded.

Points on this clone: No antigen is known for it.

Time point: week 5, during vaccination. Topical imiquimod was applied with each vaccine dose, which held 300 ug of mutant IDH1 20-mer peptide. Each tumor in the donors was a new WHO grade 3 or 4 astrocytoma, IDH1-mutant and ATRX-lost. Only in-frame clones appear in the TCRdb table, and some are missing; sequencing was by immunoSEQ multiplex PCR. The sample contains approximately 26,000 clones, approximately 88% of which appear only once. The V gene's germline CDR1 is MNHEY and CDR2 SVGAGI. The trim removed 6 bases at V and 4 bases at J, leaving 8 bases unmatched. The CDR3 spans 14 residues. The sequencing here drew on PBMCs, taken from a glioma patient whose treatment included an IDH1 peptide vaccine. The clonotype originates from a man younger than 35 with glioma. The gene calls are TRBV6-5 and TRBJ1-1; 7 bases line up with TRBD1. This chain's CDR3 is CASRLRGSGTEAFF. The CDR3 DNA reads TGTGCCAGCAGGCTCAGGGGGTCGGGCACTGAAGCTTTCTTT.